This TCR beta chain was sequenced for a study of immune heterogeneity within non-small cell lung tumors. Study overall: Squamous cell carcinomas accounted for a few of the tumors, non-squamous carcinomas for roughly 10, and 1 was not otherwise specified.

Genomic DNA extracted from bulk tumor tissue served as template. A total of roughly 620 ng was used per sample. Spaced far apart, several biopsies were taken from each primary tumor during surgery. Patients went through curative surgery, and their non-small cell lung cancer was untreated and newly diagnosed. This clonotype appeared many times. Antigen: not known. For the TCR beta CDR3, multiplex PCR with 32 V and 13 J primers performed the amplification. TCRdb processed the multiplex PCR reads anew with MiXCR; each CDR3 protein has one entry. The data show roughly 15,000 distinct CDR3 sequences, roughly 30% seen once. The CDR3 length is 15 residues. The V end was cut by 0 bases, the J end by 3 bases, with 10 bases between. In germline, CDR1 is SGHRS, CDR2 YFSETQ. The study's findings and limits: Different tumor locations in one patient shared dominant CDR3 beta clonotypes yet harbored unique high-frequency clones. Local T-cell clonality was recorded as moderately but significantly correlated with local tumor mutational burden, with R roughly 0.31.

V is TRBV5-1 and J is TRBJ2-1; TRBD1 or TRBD2 may be the D gene (6 bases each). This TCR came from a man aged 40-49 years with non-small cell lung cancer. The specimen was lung tumor tissue. The CDR3 protein is CASSLEGGNYNEQFF. As DNA, the CDR3 is TGCGCCAGCAGCTTGGAAGGGGGGAACTACAATGAGCAGTTCTTC.